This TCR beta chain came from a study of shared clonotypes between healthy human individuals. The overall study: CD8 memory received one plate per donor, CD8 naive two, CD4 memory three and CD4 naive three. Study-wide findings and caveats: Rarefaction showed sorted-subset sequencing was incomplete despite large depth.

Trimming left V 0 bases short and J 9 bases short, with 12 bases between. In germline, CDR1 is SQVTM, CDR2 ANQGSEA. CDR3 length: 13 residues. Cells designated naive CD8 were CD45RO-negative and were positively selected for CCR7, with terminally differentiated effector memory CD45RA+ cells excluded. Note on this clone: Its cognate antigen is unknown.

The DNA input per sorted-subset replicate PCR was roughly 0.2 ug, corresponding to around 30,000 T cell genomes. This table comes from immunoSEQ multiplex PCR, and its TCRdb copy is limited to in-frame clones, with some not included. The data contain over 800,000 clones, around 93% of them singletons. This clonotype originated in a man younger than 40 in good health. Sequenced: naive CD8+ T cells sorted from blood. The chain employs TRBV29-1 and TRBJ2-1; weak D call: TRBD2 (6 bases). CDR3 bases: TGCAGCGTTGAAGATGGAGGGAGTGGTGAGCAGTTCTTC. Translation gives CSVEDGGSGEQFF.